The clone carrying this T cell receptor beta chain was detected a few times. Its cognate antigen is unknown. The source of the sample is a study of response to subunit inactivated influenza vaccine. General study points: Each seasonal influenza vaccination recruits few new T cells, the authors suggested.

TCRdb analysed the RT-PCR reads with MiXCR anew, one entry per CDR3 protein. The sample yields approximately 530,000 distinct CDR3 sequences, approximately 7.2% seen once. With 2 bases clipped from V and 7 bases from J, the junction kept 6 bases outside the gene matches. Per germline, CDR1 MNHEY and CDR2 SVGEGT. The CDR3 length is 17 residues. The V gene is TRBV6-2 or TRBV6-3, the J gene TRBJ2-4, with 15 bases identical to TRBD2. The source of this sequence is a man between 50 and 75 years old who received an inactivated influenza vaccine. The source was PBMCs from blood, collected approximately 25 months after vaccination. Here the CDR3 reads CASSYPGLAGGRNIQYF. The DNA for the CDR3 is TGTGCCAGCAGTTACCCAGGACTAGCGGGAGGGAGGAACATTCAGTACTTC.